The clone carrying this T cell receptor beta chain was seen a few times. Its specificity is not known. This sample is part of a study of OX40 agonist ivuxolimab in advanced cancers. Study outcomes and limitations: By week 6 at 0.1 to 3.0 mg/kg, blood CD4+ and CD8+ T cells had expanded clonally. Antigen specificity remained undetermined for the expanded peripheral T cells.

The repertoire was sequenced with immunoSEQ multiplex PCR; TCRdb's copy has only in-frame clones and lacks some. The data show 10,000 to 15,000 clones, around 74% seen once. The sequence was collected from an adult with an advanced solid tumor such as melanoma, head and neck, liver or kidney cancer. The sample in question was CD4+ or CD8+ T cells sorted from blood, obtained in a trial of the OX40 agonist ivuxolimab.

The CDR3 nucleotides read TGCAGCGTTGACGGGGGAGGGACAAACACCGGGGAGCTGTTTTTT. This codes for CSVDGGGTNTGELFF. The rearrangement links TRBV29-1 to TRBJ2-2; possibly TRBD2 for D (7 bases). Germline assignment: CDR1 SQVTM and CDR2 ANQGSEA. The CDR3 runs to 15 residues. The V end was cut by 3 bases, the J end by 2 bases, with 13 bases between.